This section outlines one TCR beta chain sequence together with its context. Profiling relied on immunoSEQ multiplex PCR, and the TCRdb table lists in-frame clones only, not all of them. The sample lists 300,000 to 400,000 clones; 80% to 90% were seen once. The record originates from a study of shared clonotypes between healthy human individuals. The CDR3 extends over 14 amino acids. The germline V gene encodes CDR1 MGHRA and CDR2 YSYEKL. After removal of 1 base from V and 5 bases from J, the junction contained 4 bases not matched to a gene. The chain has TRBV4-1 and TRBJ1-2; 7 bases map to TRBD1. The sequence came from a man between 18 and 29 years old in good health. The source material was memory CD8+ T cells sorted from blood. Subset reported: CD45RO+ cells pooled with CCR7-negative TemRA cells. The DNA of the CDR3 is TGCGCCAGCAGCCAAGTAGGGACAGCTTATGGCTACACCTTC. Protein sequence: CASSQVGTAYGYTF.